The rows below give T cell receptor beta chains drawn from one sample of a study of human T cells and chemical hapten exposure. TCRdb called the RACE reads again in MiXCR, with one record for every CDR3 protein. Of over 55,000 distinct CDR3 sequences listed, around 10% were seen once; the top ten hold roughly 1.4%. The sample here was whole blood, taken in connection with sensitization to the hapten diphenylcyclopropenone (DPC). These receptors were collected from a woman aged 45-60 years with alopecia areata. Some clones in this sample may be carry-over from other donors' samples. CDR3s leave out the opening cysteine and the closing phenylalanine or tryptophan. Fields, in order: clone size, V gene, CDR3 protein. Rows may omit the clone size; those that give it use once, few, many or a size class.

clone size: NA; V gene: TRBV7-2; CDR3 protein: ASSFSGTSTGELF
clone size: NA; V gene: TRBV12-3/TRBV12-4; CDR3 protein: ASSSLEGLGDEQF
clone size: few; V gene: TRBV11-1; CDR3 protein: ASSLLKGGYEQY
clone size: few; V gene: TRBV5-1; CDR3 protein: ATAGQPDTQY
clone size: many; V gene: TRBV3-1; CDR3 protein: ASSQGNAYTEAF
clone size: NA; V gene: TRBV29-1; CDR3 protein: SVGQGTHEQY
clone size: NA; V gene: TRBV7-2; CDR3 protein: ASSLSRSSYEQY
clone size: many; V gene: TRBV27; CDR3 protein: ASSSHRYTGELF
clone size: NA; V gene: TRBV28; CDR3 protein: ASRTTSEQETQY
clone size: many; V gene: TRBV18; CDR3 protein: ASSPGLTSRRMNTEAF
clone size: few; V gene: TRBV20-1; CDR3 protein: SADGQDGTGELF
clone size: NA; V gene: TRBV7-2; CDR3 protein: ASSFGVTDTQY
clone size: NA; V gene: TRBV27; CDR3 protein: ASSLVAASYNEQF
clone size: many; V gene: TRBV28; CDR3 protein: ASRGQSPLH
clone size: NA; V gene: TRBV6-2/TRBV6-3; CDR3 protein: ASRGDLWKQY
clone size: NA; V gene: TRBV5-1; CDR3 protein: ASSFTTGATYEQY
clone size: many; V gene: TRBV6-4; CDR3 protein: ASSDGLNTEAF
clone size: NA; V gene: TRBV7-2; CDR3 protein: ASSFYRVAGNTIY
clone size: NA; V gene: TRBV7-2; CDR3 protein: ASSRQGRRADTQY
clone size: NA; V gene: TRBV12-3/TRBV12-4; CDR3 protein: ASSSQTPLVGRKTGELF
clone size: many; V gene: TRBV18; CDR3 protein: ASSPPSTDTQY
clone size: many; V gene: TRBV7-2; CDR3 protein: ASDKQDFYNEQF
clone size: many; V gene: TRBV28; CDR3 protein: ASRKGRSGELF
clone size: many; V gene: TRBV11-2; CDR3 protein: ASSSGWTGGETQY
clone size: NA; V gene: TRBV6-5; CDR3 protein: ASRSGTTYNEQF
clone size: NA; V gene: TRBV11-2; CDR3 protein: ASSLSSGSEVDTQY
clone size: many; V gene: TRBV7-9; CDR3 protein: ASTRAGTEAF
clone size: few; V gene: TRBV7-2; CDR3 protein: ASSDPLETQY
clone size: few; V gene: TRBV7-2; CDR3 protein: ASSLGARSRDETQY
clone size: many; V gene: TRBV28; CDR3 protein: ASSLGANIQY
clone size: NA; V gene: TRBV23-1; CDR3 protein: ASREDSSGTQPQH
clone size: NA; V gene: TRBV28; CDR3 protein: ASSPDFKLF
clone size: many; V gene: TRBV28; CDR3 protein: ASRYSGPEGRGEQF
clone size: few; V gene: TRBV7-2; CDR3 protein: ASRSHHRENTEAF
clone size: many; V gene: TRBV18; CDR3 protein: ASSPGLGNEKLF
clone size: many; V gene: TRBV4-2; CDR3 protein: ASSQDGETYGYT
clone size: many; V gene: TRBV29-1; CDR3 protein: SVEGQMNTEAF
clone size: few; V gene: TRBV18; CDR3 protein: ASCLYGQGPVNTEAF
clone size: many; V gene: TRBV5-1; CDR3 protein: ASSLGLAGTDTQY
clone size: many; V gene: TRBV5-1; CDR3 protein: ASSLGGLNEQF
clone size: NA; V gene: TRBV11-3; CDR3 protein: ASSRGTVSNQPQH
clone size: NA; V gene: TRBV7-6; CDR3 protein: ASSSTSGGAYEQY
clone size: few; V gene: TRBV6-6; CDR3 protein: ASQGRMNTEAF
clone size: NA; V gene: TRBV7-2; CDR3 protein: ASSLDAGGRGAY
clone size: NA; V gene: TRBV18; CDR3 protein: ASSPPEGYSTAGANVLT
clone size: medium-sized; V gene: TRBV2; CDR3 protein: ASSGQLAGPYNEQF
clone size: NA; V gene: TRBV12-3/TRBV12-4; CDR3 protein: ASSLKAGTEAF
clone size: few; V gene: TRBV19; CDR3 protein: ASKNRDSDTEAF
clone size: many; V gene: TRBV2; CDR3 protein: ASSTRGQMNTEAF